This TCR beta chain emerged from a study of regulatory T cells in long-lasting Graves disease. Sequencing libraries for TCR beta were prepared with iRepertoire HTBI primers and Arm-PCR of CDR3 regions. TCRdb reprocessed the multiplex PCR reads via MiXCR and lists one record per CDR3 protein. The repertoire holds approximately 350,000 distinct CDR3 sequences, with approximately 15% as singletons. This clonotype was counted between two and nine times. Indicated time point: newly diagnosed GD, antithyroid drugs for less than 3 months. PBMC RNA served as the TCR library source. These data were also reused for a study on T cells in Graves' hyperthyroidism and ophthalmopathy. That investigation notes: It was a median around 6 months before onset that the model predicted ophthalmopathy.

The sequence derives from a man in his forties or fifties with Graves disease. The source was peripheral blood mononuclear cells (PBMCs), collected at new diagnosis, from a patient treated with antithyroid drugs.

Written as DNA, the CDR3 is TGCAGTGCTTTTAGCGGGGGGGCTGGAGATACGCAGTATTTT. The encoded protein is CSAFSGGAGDTQYF. The V call is TRBV20-1, the J call TRBJ2-3; 11 nucleotides agree with TRBD2. The germline V gene has CDR1 DFQATT and CDR2 SNEGSKA (reference sequence). There are 14 residues in the CDR3. The V gene end was trimmed by 5 bases and the J gene end by 5 bases; junction bases not matched to a gene: 6.